One T cell receptor beta chain is described in this entry. The antigen is unknown. Assay used: immunoSEQ multiplex PCR; TCRdb lists only in-frame clones, some missing. The sample lists about 80,000 clones, around 85% occurring once. The germline V gene has CDR1 KGHDR and CDR2 SFDVKD. The CDR3 length is 13 residues. V was cut by 7 bases and J by 10 bases, with 18 bases left in between. This record belongs to a study of T cell responses to AZD1222 COVID-19 vaccine. Findings and limits, study-wide: Close to half of all spike-specific TCRs reportedly target regions of the variants that are unmutated.

The clonotype comes from an adult who received the AZD1222 COVID-19 vaccine. The rearrangement joins TRBV24-1 to TRBJ1-2; perhaps TRBD1 as D (5 bases). Specimen: peripheral blood, collected 28 days after the second AZD1222 dose. In nucleotides, the CDR3 is TGTGCCACCAGCGGGTCCGGCGGGGGTGACTACACCTTC. It codes for CATSGSGGGDYTF.